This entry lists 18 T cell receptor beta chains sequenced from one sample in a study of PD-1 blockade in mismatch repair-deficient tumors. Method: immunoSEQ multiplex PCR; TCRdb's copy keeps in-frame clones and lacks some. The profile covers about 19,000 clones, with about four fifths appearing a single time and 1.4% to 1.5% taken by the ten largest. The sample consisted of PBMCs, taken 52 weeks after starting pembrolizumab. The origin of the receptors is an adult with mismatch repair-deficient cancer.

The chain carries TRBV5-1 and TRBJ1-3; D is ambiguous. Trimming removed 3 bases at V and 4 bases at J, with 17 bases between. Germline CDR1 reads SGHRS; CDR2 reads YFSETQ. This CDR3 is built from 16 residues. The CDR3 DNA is TGCGCCAGCAGCTCCGGTCTTCAACGTTCCGGAAACACCATATATTTT. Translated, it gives CASSSGLQRSGNTIYF.

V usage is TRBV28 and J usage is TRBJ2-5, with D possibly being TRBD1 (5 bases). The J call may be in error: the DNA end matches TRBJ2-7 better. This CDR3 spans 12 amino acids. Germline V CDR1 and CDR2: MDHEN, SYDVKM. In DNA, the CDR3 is TGTGCCAGCGGTAGCCAGGGCTACGAGCAGTACTTC. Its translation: CASGSQGYEQYF.

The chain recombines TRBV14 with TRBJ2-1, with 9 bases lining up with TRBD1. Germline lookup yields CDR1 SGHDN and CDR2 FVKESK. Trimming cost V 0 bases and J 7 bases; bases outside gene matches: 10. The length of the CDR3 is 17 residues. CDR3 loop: CASSQDSNRGLLNEQFF. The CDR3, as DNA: TGTGCCAGCAGCCAAGATTCGAACAGGGGGCTTCTGAATGAGCAGTTCTTC.

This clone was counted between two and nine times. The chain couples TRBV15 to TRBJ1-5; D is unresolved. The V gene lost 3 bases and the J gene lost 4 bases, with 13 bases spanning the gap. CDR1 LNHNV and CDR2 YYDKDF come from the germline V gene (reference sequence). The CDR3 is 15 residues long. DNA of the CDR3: TGTGCCACCAGCAGCCATGCTACGCAAAATCAGCCCCAGCATTTT. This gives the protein CATSSHATQNQPQHF.

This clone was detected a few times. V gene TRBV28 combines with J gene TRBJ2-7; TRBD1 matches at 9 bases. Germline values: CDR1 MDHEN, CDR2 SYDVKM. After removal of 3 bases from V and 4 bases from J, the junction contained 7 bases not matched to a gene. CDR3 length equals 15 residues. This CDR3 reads CASSFRKTGGYEQYF. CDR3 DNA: TGTGCCAGCAGTTTTCGAAAGACAGGGGGGTACGAGCAGTACTTC. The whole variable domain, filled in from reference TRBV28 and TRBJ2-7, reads DVKVTQSSRYLVKRTGEKVFLECVQDMDHENMFWYRQDPGLGLRLIYFSYDVKMKEKGDIPEGYSVSREKKERFSLILESASTNQTSMYLCASSFRKTGGYEQYFGPGTRLTVT.

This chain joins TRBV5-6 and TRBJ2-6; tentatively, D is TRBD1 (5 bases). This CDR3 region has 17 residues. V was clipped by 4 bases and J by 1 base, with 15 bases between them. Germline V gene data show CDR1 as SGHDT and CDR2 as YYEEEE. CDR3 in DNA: TGTGCCAGCAGCCACCCCGACAGTCGGTCTGGGGCCAACGTCCTGACTTTC. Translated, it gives CASSHPDSRSGANVLTF.

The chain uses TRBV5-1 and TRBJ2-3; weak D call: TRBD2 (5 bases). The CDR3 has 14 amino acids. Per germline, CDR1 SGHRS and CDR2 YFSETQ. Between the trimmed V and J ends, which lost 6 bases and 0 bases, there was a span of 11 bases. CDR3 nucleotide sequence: TGCGCCAGCATACGGGGTGGTAGCACAGATACGCAGTATTTT. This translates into CASIRGGSTDTQYF.

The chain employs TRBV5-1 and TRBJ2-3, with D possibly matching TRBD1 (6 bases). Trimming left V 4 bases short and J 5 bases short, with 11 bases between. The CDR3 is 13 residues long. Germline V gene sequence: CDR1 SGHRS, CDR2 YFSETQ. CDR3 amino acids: CASSKGQQDTQYF. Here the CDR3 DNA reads TGCGCCAGCAGCAAAGGACAGCAAGATACGCAGTATTTT. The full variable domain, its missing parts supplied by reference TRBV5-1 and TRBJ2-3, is KAGVTQTPRYLIKTRGQQVTLSCSPISGHRSVSWYQQTPGQGLQFLFEYFSETQRNKGNFPGRFSGRQFSNSRSEMNVSTLELGDSALYLCASSKGQQDTQYFGPGTRLTVL.

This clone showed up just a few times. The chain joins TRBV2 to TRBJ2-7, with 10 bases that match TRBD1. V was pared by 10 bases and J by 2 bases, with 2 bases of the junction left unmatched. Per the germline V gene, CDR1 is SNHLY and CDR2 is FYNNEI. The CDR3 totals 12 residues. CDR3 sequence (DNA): TGTGCCACTGGACAGGGGGCCTACGAGCAGTACTTC. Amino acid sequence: CATGQGAYEQYF. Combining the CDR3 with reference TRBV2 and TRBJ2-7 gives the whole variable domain EPEVTQTPSHQVTQMGQEVILRCVPISNHLYFYWYRQILGQKVEFLVSFYNNEISEKSEIFDDQFSVERPDGSNFTLKIRSTKLEDSAMYFCATGQGAYEQYFGPGTRLTVT.

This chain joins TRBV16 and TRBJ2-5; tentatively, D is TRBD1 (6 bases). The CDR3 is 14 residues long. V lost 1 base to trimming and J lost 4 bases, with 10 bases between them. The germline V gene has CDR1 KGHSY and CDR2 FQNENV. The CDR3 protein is CASSQWGQRETQYF. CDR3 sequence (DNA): TGTGCCAGCAGCCAATGGGGACAAAGAGAGACCCAGTACTTC.

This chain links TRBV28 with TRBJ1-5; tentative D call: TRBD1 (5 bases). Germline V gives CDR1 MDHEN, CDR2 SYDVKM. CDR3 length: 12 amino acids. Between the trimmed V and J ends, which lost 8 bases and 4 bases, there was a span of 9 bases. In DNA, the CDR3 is TGTGCCAGCCGACAGTATAATCAGCCCCAGCATTTT. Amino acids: CASRQYNQPQHF.

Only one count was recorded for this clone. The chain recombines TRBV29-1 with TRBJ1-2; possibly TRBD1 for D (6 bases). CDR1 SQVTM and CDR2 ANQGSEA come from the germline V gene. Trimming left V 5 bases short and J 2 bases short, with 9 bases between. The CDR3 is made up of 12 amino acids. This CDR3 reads CSVPQGNYGYTF. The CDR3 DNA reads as TGCAGCGTTCCACAGGGAAACTATGGCTACACCTTC.

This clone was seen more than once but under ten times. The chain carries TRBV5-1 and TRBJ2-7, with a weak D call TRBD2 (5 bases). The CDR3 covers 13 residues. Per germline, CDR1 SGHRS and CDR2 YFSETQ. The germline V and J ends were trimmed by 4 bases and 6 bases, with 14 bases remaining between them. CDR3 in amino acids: CASSPPGSGEQYF. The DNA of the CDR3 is TGCGCCAGCAGCCCCCCGGGGTCGGGCGAGCAGTACTTC.

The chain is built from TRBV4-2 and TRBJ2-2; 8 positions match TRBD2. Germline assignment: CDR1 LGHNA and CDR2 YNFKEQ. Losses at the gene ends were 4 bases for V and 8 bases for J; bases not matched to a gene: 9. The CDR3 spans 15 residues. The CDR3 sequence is CASSPTDSGTGELFF. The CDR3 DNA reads TGTGCCAGCAGCCCGACGGATAGCGGGACGGGGGAGCTGTTTTTT.

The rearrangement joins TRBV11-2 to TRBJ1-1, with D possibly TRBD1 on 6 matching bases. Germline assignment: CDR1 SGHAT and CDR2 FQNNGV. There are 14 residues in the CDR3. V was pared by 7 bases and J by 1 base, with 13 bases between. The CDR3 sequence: CASTVGRGNTEAFF. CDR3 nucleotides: TGTGCCAGCACCGTGGGCAGGGGGAACACTGAAGCTTTCTTT.

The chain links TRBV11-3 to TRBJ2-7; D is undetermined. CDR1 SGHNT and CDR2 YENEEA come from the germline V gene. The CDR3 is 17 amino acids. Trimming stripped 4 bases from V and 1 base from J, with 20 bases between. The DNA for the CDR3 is TGTGCCAGCAGCTCCGGCCCGGTGGGCTACGAATCCTACGAGCAGTACTTC. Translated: CASSSGPVGYESYEQYF.

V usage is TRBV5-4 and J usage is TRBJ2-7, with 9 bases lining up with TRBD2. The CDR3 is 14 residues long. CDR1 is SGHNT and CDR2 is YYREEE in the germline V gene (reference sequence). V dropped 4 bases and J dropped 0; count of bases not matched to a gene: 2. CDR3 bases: TGTGCCAGCAGCCCAGCGGGGGGCTCCTACGAGCAGTACTTC. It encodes CASSPAGGSYEQYF.

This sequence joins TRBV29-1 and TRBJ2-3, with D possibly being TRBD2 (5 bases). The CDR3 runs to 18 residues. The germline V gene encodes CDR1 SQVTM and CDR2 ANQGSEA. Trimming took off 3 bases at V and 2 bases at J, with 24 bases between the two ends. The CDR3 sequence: CSVERALELLTHTDTQYF. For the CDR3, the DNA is TGCAGCGTTGAGAGGGCTTTGGAGCTCCTCACACACACAGATACGCAGTATTTT.